Sequencing of this T cell receptor beta chain was carried out in a study of CD8 T cells in Susac syndrome. Reverse transcription of roughly 0.45 to 1 ug RNA used random hexamers. In TCRdb, the immunoSEQ multiplex PCR reads were re-called with MiXCR into one record per CDR3 protein. This table holds a few hundred thousand distinct CDR3 sequences, about 90% found once. The CD8+ and CD4+ T cells were negatively isolated, with the TEMRA cells enriched by FACS. CDR3 length equals 13 residues. V shed 4 bases and J shed 9 bases, with 15 bases lying between them. CDR1 LGHNA and CDR2 YNFKEQ come from the germline V gene.

This receptor was obtained from a human donor with multiple sclerosis. The sequenced sample consisted of CD4+ T cells from PBMCs. J is TRBJ2-5 and V is TRBV4-2; a possible D gene is TRBD1 (6 bases). The CDR3 loop reads CASSPKDKGAQYF. The CDR3 DNA reads as TGTGCCAGCAGCCCCAAGGACAAGGGGGCCCAGTACTTC.